These 27 T cell receptor beta chains were all obtained from the same sample, sequenced in a study of T cells after yellow fever vaccination. TCRdb analysed the 5' RACE reads with MiXCR anew, one entry per CDR3 protein. The sample records roughly 300,000 distinct CDR3 sequences, around 6.8% being singletons. The sample in question was PBMCs, obtained around 45 days after the first yellow fever vaccination. The origin of the receptors is a man aged 18-30 years who received the YFV17D yellow fever vaccine.

This clonotype was seen a few times. The gene calls are TRBV15 and TRBJ1-2; TRBD1 is a possible D gene (6 bases). This CDR3 comprises 16 residues. Germline V gives CDR1 LNHNV, CDR2 YYDKDF (reference sequence). Trimming removed 2 bases from V and 7 bases from J, with 20 bases in between. CDR3 DNA sequence: TGTGCCACCAGCAGACTAACACTGGACAGCGGTGCTGGCTACACCTTC. Its translation is CATSRLTLDSGAGYTF.

Only a few counts were recorded for this clonotype. This rearrangement joins TRBV7-9 to TRBJ2-3, with D perhaps assigned TRBD1 or TRBD2 (6 bases each). The CDR3 has 11 residues. V was shortened by 8 bases and J by 5 bases, with 8 bases between the two germline ends. CDR1 and CDR2 from the germline V gene are SEHNR and FQNEAQ (reference sequence). CDR3 nucleotide sequence: TGTGCCAGCGGGGGGCGAGATACGCAGTATTTT. Residues: CASGGRDTQYF.

This clonotype showed up many times. The chain combines TRBV7-6 with TRBJ2-1; TRBD2 agrees at 7 bases. V gave up 2 bases and J gave up 9 bases; unmatched junction bases: 13. In germline, CDR1 is SGHVS, CDR2 FNYEAQ. The CDR3 sequence is 16 residues long. In nucleotides, the CDR3 is TGTGCCAGCAGCTTACTCTCAGCGGGGTCGAGTCGTGAGCAGTTCTTC. Translated: CASSLLSAGSSREQFF.

This clonotype turned up a few times. The J gene is TRBJ2-7, the V gene TRBV6-5; 9 nucleotides match TRBD2. The CDR3 contains 19 residues. From germline, CDR1 is MNHEY and CDR2 SVGAGI. V dropped 0 bases and J dropped 3; count of bases not matched to a gene: 15. The CDR3 reads CASSYSSTDGGGDNYEQYV. The CDR3, as DNA: TGTGCCAGCAGTTACTCGAGTACCGACGGCGGGGGGGATAACTACGAGCAGTACGTC.

V is TRBV4-1 and J is TRBJ1-2; D is undetermined. The CDR3 runs 14 residues. V lost 1 base and J 9 bases, leaving 15 bases between the germline ends. Germline loops: CDR1 MGHRA, CDR2 YSYEKL. CDR3 protein: CASSQVVLQDRYTF. The CDR3 bases are TGCGCCAGCAGCCAAGTCGTATTGCAGGACCGCTACACCTTC.

The CDR3 protein is CASSSWGAREKLFF. CDR3 DNA: TGTGCCAGCAGTTCCTGGGGGGCAAGGGAAAAACTGTTTTTT. J is TRBJ1-4 and V is TRBV27; possibly TRBD1 for D (6 bases). V was trimmed by 4 bases and J by 8 bases, leaving 14 bases between them. Per germline, CDR1 MNHEY and CDR2 SMNVEV (reference sequence). This CDR3 comprises 14 residues.

This clonotype occurred many times. This chain joins TRBV7-6 and TRBJ1-2, with D tentatively TRBD1 (5 bases). The CDR3 runs 14 residues. The ends were cut back, 2 bases at V and 3 bases at J, with 10 bases in the middle. Germline CDR1 SGHVS, CDR2 FNYEAQ. CDR3 coding DNA: TGTGCCAGCAGCTTATCGCAAGGGGACTATGGCTACACCTTC. It translates to CASSLSQGDYGYTF. Looking up the rest from reference TRBV7-6 and TRBJ1-2 gives the full variable domain: GAGVSQSPRYKVTKRGQDVALRCDPISGHVSLYWYRQALGQGPEFLTYFNYEAQQDKSGLPNDRFSAERPEGSISTLTIQRTEQRDSAMYRCASSLSQGDYGYTFGSGTRLTVV.

This clonotype was found many times. The chain links TRBV29-1 to TRBJ2-3, with D hard to call. This CDR3 spans 13 amino acids. V was shortened by 8 bases and J by 1 base, with 13 bases between the two germline ends. CDR1 SQVTM and CDR2 ANQGSEA come from the germline V gene. The CDR3 region is CSLEAAGTDTQYF. Here the CDR3 DNA reads TGCAGCCTAGAGGCAGCTGGCACAGATACGCAGTATTTT.

This clonotype was found a few times. The chain uses TRBV7-2 and TRBJ2-3; 8 nucleotides agree with TRBD1. This CDR3 region has 16 residues. CDR1 is SGHTA and CDR2 is FQGNSA in the germline V gene. Germline trimming cut 2 bases from V and 3 bases from J; bases unmatched to any gene: 7. CDR3 amino acids: CASSLRTDRATDTQYF. The CDR3 DNA reads TGTGCCAGCAGCTTACGGACGGACAGGGCGACAGATACGCAGTATTTT.

This clonotype showed up just a few times. This chain joins TRBV11-2 and TRBJ2-1; D perhaps matches TRBD1 (6 bases). This CDR3 is 18 amino acids long. V lost 4 bases and J 8 bases, leaving 27 bases between the germline ends. Germline CDR1 SGHAT, CDR2 FQNNGV. The CDR3 here is CASSYRTGSPLYFYEQFF. The DNA for the CDR3 is TGTGCCAGCAGCTATCGAACAGGGAGTCCCCTTTATTTCTATGAGCAGTTCTTC.

This clonotype was picked up a small number of times. The chain couples TRBV2 to TRBJ1-2, with D uncertain. The CDR3 covers 12 residues. V lost 7 bases to trimming and J lost 8 bases, with 14 bases between them. Germline V CDR1 and CDR2: SNHLY, FYNNEI. CDR3 region: CASTQTLHGYTF. The CDR3 DNA is TGTGCCAGCACTCAAACATTGCACGGCTACACCTTC.

This clonotype was counted a few times. The V and J genes are TRBV2 and TRBJ2-5; perhaps TRBD2 as D (6 bases). CDR3 size: 13 residues. Germline V gene data show CDR1 as SNHLY and CDR2 as FYNNEI. Deletions cut 5 bases from V and 9 bases from J, with 16 bases between. The CDR3 here is CASSPTGTGPQYF. CDR3 coding DNA: TGTGCCAGCAGTCCGACTGGGACTGGGCCCCAGTACTTC.

This clonotype was recorded many times. This chain's CDR3 is CASSLVGGELFF. The CDR3 DNA reads TGTGCCAGCAGCTTAGTGGGCGGGGAGCTGTTTTTT. V is TRBV7-2 and J is TRBJ2-2; no firm D call. Germline CDR1 SGHTA, CDR2 FQGNSA. This CDR3 has 12 residues. The V and J ends lost 1 base and 7 bases respectively, with 4 bases between them.

This clonotype was seen a handful of times. The rearrangement uses TRBV6-2 or TRBV6-3 and TRBJ2-2, with D perhaps matching TRBD1 (5 bases). The CDR3 is made up of 14 amino acids. CDR1 and CDR2 from the germline V gene are MNHEY and SVGEGT. V lost 7 bases, J lost 2 bases, and 11 bases lay in between. The DNA of the CDR3 is TGTGCCAGCACTGGGGCCCTCAACACCGGGGAGCTGTTTTTT. Encoded protein: CASTGALNTGELFF.

V is TRBV6-2 or TRBV6-3 and J is TRBJ2-3; 11 positions agree with TRBD2. V lost 5 bases, J lost 1 base, and 5 bases stayed unmatched. Germline CDR1 MNHEY, CDR2 SVGEGT. The CDR3 length is 16 residues. The CDR3 spells CASSPLAGVRTDTQYF. CDR3 nucleotide sequence: TGTGCCAGCAGTCCACTAGCGGGGGTCCGCACAGATACGCAGTATTTT.

This clonotype has at least ten counts. The chain joins TRBV7-3 to TRBJ2-2; 12 bases agree with TRBD2. From germline, CDR1 is SGHTA and CDR2 FQGTGA. V dropped 1 base and J dropped 6; count of bases not matched to a gene: 9. The CDR3 contains 18 residues. This CDR3 is CASSLMIGLAGGPGELFF. CDR3 nucleotide sequence: TGTGCCAGCAGCTTAATGATCGGGCTAGCGGGGGGGCCCGGGGAGCTGTTTTTT.

This clonotype was picked up many times. The rearrangement uses TRBV5-5 and TRBJ2-3, with unresolved D. Germline V gene lookup returns CDR1 SGHKS and CDR2 YYEKEE (reference sequence). The ends were cut back, 4 bases at V and 6 bases at J, with 15 bases in the middle. The CDR3 consists of 14 residues. CDR3 in DNA: TGTGCCAGCAGCCCGATTCACTCGAGGGATACGCAGTATTTT. Amino acid sequence: CASSPIHSRDTQYF.

A few counts support this clonotype. This chain connects TRBV7-3 to TRBJ2-5; 10 nucleotides align to TRBD2. The CDR3 has 14 amino acids. The ends lost 3 bases at V and 4 bases at J; junction bases unmatched: 2. From germline, CDR1 is SGHTA and CDR2 FQGTGA. The CDR3 nucleotides read TGTGCCAGCAGCTTCTTAGCGGGGGGAGAGACCCAGTACTTC. Translated: CASSFLAGGETQYF.

With regard to this clonotype: The junction differs from germline at one of its ends, possibly a read error. CDR3 amino acids: CASSFENSGELFF. Written as DNA, the CDR3 is TGTGCCAGCAGTTTCGAGAACTCCGGGGAGCTGTTTTTT. V is TRBV27 and J is TRBJ2-2; D call uncertain. CDR1 and CDR2 from the germline V gene are MNHEY and SMNVEV (reference sequence). The CDR3 runs to 13 residues.

This clonotype was seen a handful of times. V and J are TRBV12-3 or TRBV12-4 and TRBJ2-3, with D possibly matching TRBD1 (7 bases). V lost 7 bases and J 3 bases, leaving 17 bases between the germline ends. CDR3 length: 15 amino acids. CDR3 in amino acids: CASTYLAGGTDTQYF. DNA of the CDR3: TGTGCCAGCACCTACCTAGCAGGGGGGACAGATACGCAGTATTTT.

The chain uses TRBV3-1 and TRBJ1-2; D call uncertain. Germline values: CDR1 LGHDT, CDR2 YNNKEL (reference sequence). The CDR3 runs 17 residues. V lost 11 bases to trimming and J lost 4 bases, with 29 bases between them. As DNA, the CDR3 is TGTGCCTCCAGCAAGCTCATCCCCAGGAGACCCGGCTATGGCTACACCTTC. Translating gives CASSKLIPRRPGYGYTF.

The gene calls are TRBV3-1 and TRBJ1-5; tentative D call: TRBD1 (6 bases). The CDR3 contains 14 residues. CDR1 and CDR2 from the germline V gene are LGHDT and YNNKEL (reference sequence). Deletions cut 4 bases from V and 3 bases from J, with 10 bases between. The CDR3 DNA reads as TGTGCCAGCAGCCTAAACAGGGCCAATCAGCCCCAGCATTTT. Its protein is CASSLNRANQPQHF.

A few counts support this clonotype. V usage is TRBV10-3 and J usage is TRBJ1-1; D may be TRBD1 (5 bases). In germline, CDR1 is ENHRY, CDR2 SYGVKD. This CDR3 region has 14 residues. Trimming took 5 bases from V and 1 from J, leaving 11 bases between them. CDR3 loop: CAISPGRGNTEAFF. The CDR3, as DNA: TGTGCCATCAGTCCGGGACGGGGGAACACTGAAGCTTTCTTT.

The chain recombines TRBV4-2 with TRBJ2-5, with 7 bases matching TRBD2. The CDR3 sequence is 14 residues long. Germline CDR1 reads LGHNA; CDR2 reads YNFKEQ. The V and J ends lost 4 bases and 5 bases, in that order; junction bases with no gene match: 7. The CDR3, as DNA: TGTGCCAGCAGCCGGGACCGGGGGGTTGAGACCCAGTACTTC. Protein sequence: CASSRDRGVETQYF.

This clonotype was seen a few times. At one boundary the junction diverges from the germline segment, which might be a read error. This sequence joins TRBV12-3 or TRBV12-4 and TRBJ2-2; D is undetermined. The length of the CDR3 is 14 residues. The CDR3 reads CASSQLRNAGELFF. CDR3 nucleotides: TGTGCCAGCAGTCAGCTACGGAACGCCGGGGAGCTGTTTTTT.

There are many counts of this clonotype. The rearrangement uses TRBV28 and TRBJ2-2; perhaps TRBD1 as D (6 bases). The CDR3 is 14 amino acids. Germline values: CDR1 MDHEN, CDR2 SYDVKM. V lost 2 bases and J 7 bases, leaving 11 bases between the germline ends. DNA for the CDR3: TGTGCCAGCAGTTTAATCCAGGGGAGCGGGGAGCTGTTTTTT. It yields the protein CASSLIQGSGELFF.

This clonotype was seen ten or more times. The chain employs TRBV7-9 and TRBJ2-3; tentative D call: TRBD2 (6 bases). The CDR3 sequence is 14 residues long. V lost 1 base to trimming and J lost 10 bases, with 15 bases between them. Germline assignment: CDR1 SEHNR and CDR2 FQNEAQ (reference sequence). The CDR3 DNA reads as TGTGCCAGCAGCTTAGTTGGGGGACTCAGCGCGCAGTATTTT. Translating gives CASSLVGGLSAQYF.